This note documents a single T cell receptor beta chain sequence. The antigen it binds to is not known. It has no much larger one-base neighbor in the sample; base qualities were not kept. This entry belongs to a study of blood T cell repertoires in COVID-19 (dated by TCRdb to the early 2020s). Regarding the study in general: Collaborator samples came from the United States, Italy and Spain and covered acute and convalescent phases of COVID-19. The prospective study material was composed of cDNA or gDNA derived from T cells, B-cell-depleted T cells, or PBMCs. Subjects who had been exposed to COVID-19, were actively infected with it, or had recovered from it provided the deeply sampled blood TCRbeta repertoires that made up the dataset. A freely available public database, intended as a resource for researchers studying the immune response to SARS-CoV-2, is where the repertoires were released. Samples were obtained from the ongoing ImmuneRACE study (first 160 participants) and from about 1,300 subjects provided by 6 global collaborators. A de-identified subject ID, COVID-19 status, age in years and sex were almost always included in the sample metadata. Where HLA class I and class II types were available, the types were taken from metadata supplied by the sample provider, not from assay-based typing.

TCRbeta CDR3 regions were amplified from genomic DNA by means of the immunoSEQ Assay, a bias-controlled multiplex PCR. On the authors' methods: Nucleated cell counts per sample were estimated from amplification of reference gene primers within the assay. To quantify the absolute abundance of each unique TCRbeta CDR3 rearrangement, sequence reads were collapsed and filtered. For each sample, productive Simpson clonality was calculated by taking the square root of Simpson's diversity index across productive rearrangements. TCRdb holds this immuneACCESS table with in-frame rearrangements only. Some clones are missing; in checked studies, unresolved V genes explain under half, and the rest has no known cause. V and J calls and clone size are those listed in that table; D and trimming were worked out from the DNA. Across this sample there are about 250,000 clones, with 85% to 90% seen only once. The ten biggest clones cover around 1.5% of the sample.

Including the terminal cysteine and phenylalanine, the CDR3 comprises 14 residues. Only the CDR3 portion is preserved as DNA: 42 bases, with reading frame beginning at the first base. Trimming takes 4 bases off V and 9 bases off J; junction bases not matched to a gene: 4. According to the germline V gene, CDR1 reads SGHVS and CDR2 reads FQNEAQ. Whole blood was collected in K2EDTA tubes by collaborating institutions according to the institutions' own protocols. For TCRbeta analysis, collaborator samples were shipped as frozen whole blood, as isolated PBMCs, or as DNA extracted from either sample type. The paper as a whole reports these results and caveats: Clinical and demographic metadata were provided uncurated, with the amount varying by source and participant.

This clonotype was sampled from a man older than 75 with acute or convalescent COVID-19. Material: peripheral blood. The chain uses TRBV7-8 and TRBJ1-6; TRBD1 aligns with 9 central bases. The encoded CDR3 is CASSYRDRVSPLHF. The DNA is as follows: TGTGCCAGCAGCTACCGGGACAGGGTTTCACCCCTCCACTTT.